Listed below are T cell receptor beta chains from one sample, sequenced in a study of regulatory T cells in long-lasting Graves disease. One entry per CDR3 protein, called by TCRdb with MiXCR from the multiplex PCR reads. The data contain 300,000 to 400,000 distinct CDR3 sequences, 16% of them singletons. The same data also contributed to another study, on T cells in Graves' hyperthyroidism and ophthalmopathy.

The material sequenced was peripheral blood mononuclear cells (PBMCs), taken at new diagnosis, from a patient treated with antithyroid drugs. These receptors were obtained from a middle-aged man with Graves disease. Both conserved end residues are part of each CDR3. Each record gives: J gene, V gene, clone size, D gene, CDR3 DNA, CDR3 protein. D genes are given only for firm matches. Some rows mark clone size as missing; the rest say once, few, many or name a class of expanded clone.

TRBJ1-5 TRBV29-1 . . TGCAGCGCCGGTGTAGAGCCCCAGCATTTT CSAGVEPQHF
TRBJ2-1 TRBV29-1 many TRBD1 TGCAGCGCCTACGGGACAGGGGGTGCCAATGAGCAGTTCTTC CSAYGTGGANEQFF
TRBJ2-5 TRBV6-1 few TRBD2 TGTGCCAGCTCCGGGACTAGCGGGGAAGAGACCCAGTACTTC CASSGTSGEETQYF
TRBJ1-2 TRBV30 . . TGTGCCTGGAGCCAGGGACAACCTACTAACTATGGCTACACCTTC CAWSQGQPTNYGYTF
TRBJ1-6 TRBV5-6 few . TGTGCCAGCAACCGGGACGAGGGTTCACCCCTCCACTTT CASNRDEGSPLHF
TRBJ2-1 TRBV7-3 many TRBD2 TGTGCCAGCAGCTTGACTAGCGGGGGGTCAGAGCAGTTCTTC CASSLTSGGSEQFF
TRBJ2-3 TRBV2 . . TGTGCCAGCAGTGAGGGTCTAGGTCCGCAGTATTTT CASSEGLGPQYF
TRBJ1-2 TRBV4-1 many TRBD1 TGCGCCAGCAGCCAAGTACAGGGGGCGCCGAACTATGGCTACACCTTC CASSQVQGAPNYGYTF
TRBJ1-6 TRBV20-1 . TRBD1 TGCAGTGCGCGCCCCCGGGACAGTGTTTCGTCCCTCCACTTT CSARPRDSVSSLHF
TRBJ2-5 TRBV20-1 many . TGCAGTGCCCCCCGGACCCGACCGGGCGGGACCCAGTACTTC CSAPRTRPGGTQYF
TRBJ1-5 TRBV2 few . TGTGCCAGCAGTGAGGCAGGGAATCAGCCCCAGCATTTT CASSEAGNQPQHF
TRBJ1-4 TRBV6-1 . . TGTGCCAGCAGTACCGGGACAAGGGGCCAAAAACTGTTTTTT CASSTGTRGQKLFF
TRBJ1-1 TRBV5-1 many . TGCGCCAGCAGCCGTGAATTCGGTCGACCCAGCACTGAAGCTTTCTTT CASSREFGRPSTEAFF
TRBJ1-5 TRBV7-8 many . TGTGCCAGCAGCCCTAGACAGGCCCTCAGCTCCCAGCCCCAGCATTTT CASSPRQALSSQPQHF
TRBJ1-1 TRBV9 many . TGTGCCAGCAGCGTAGAGGCAGGAGCGAACACTGAAGCTTTCTTT CASSVEAGANTEAFF
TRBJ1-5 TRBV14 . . TGTGCCAGCAGCCCTAGCTCCCCCAGGAGGAGCAATCAGCCCCAGCATTTT CASSPSSPRRSNQPQHF
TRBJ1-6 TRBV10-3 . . TGTGCCATCAGTGGGCGGGAGAATAATTCACCCCTCCACTTT CAISGRENNSPLHF
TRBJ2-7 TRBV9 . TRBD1 TGTGCCAGCAGCCTTGGGACAGGCGACTGCGAGCAGTACTTC CASSLGTGDCEQYF
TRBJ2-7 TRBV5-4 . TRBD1 TGTGCCAGCAGCACGCGGACAGGGGAGTACGAGCAGTACTTC CASSTRTGEYEQYF
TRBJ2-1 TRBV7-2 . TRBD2 TGTGCCAGCAGTCCGGGAGGGGGGGTATTATCGGAGCAGTTCTTC CASSPGGGVLSEQFF
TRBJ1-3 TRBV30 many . TGTGCCTGTACCTTCGCGGCCAGTGGAAACACCACATATTTT CACTFAASGNTTYF
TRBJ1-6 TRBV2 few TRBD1 TGTGCCAGCAGTAATATGGACAGGGGTAATTCACCCCTCCACTTT CASSNMDRGNSPLHF
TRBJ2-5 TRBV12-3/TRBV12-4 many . TGTGCCAGCAGCCGACAGGAACAAGAGACCCAGTACTTC CASSRQEQETQYF
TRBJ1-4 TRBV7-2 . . TGTGCCAGCAGCTTAGTCGGTGGGGGGAGTGGTGAAAAACTGTTTTTT CASSLVGGGSGEKLFF
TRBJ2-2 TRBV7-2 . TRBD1 TGTGCCAGCACGTCCGGGACAGACAAGACCGGGGAGCTGTTTTTT CASTSGTDKTGELFF
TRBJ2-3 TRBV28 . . TGTGCCAGCAGCCCTCAGACTTACACAGATACGCAATATTTT CASSPQTYTDTQYF
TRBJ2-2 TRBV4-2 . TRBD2 TGTGCCAGCAGCCAAAGGCGAGCGGGGGGGTCCCCCGGGGAGCTGTTTTTT CASSQRRAGGSPGELFF
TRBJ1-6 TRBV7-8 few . TGTGCCAGCAGCTTAGGTGGGAATTCACCCCTCCACTTT CASSLGGNSPLHF
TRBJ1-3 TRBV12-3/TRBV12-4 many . TGTGCCAGCAGTTTGGGACCGGGGTTCTCTGGAAACACCATATATTTT CASSLGPGFSGNTIYF
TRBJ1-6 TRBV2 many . TGTGCCAGCAGTAATACTAACACACGAAACTATAATTCACCCCTCCACTTT CASSNTNTRNYNSPLHF
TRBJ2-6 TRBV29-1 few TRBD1 TGCAGCGTTGAAGAGGGGGACGGGGACAGCTATTCTGGGGCCAACGTCCTGACTTTC CSVEEGDGDSYSGANVLTF
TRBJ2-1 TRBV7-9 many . TGTGCCAGCAGTCGTATAGGTTGGGACAATGAGCAGTTCTTC CASSRIGWDNEQFF
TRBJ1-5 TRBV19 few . TGTGCCAGTAGTATTGGGGGGGTGTCCTTGCCCCAGCATTTT CASSIGGVSLPQHF
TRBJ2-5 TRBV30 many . TGTGCCTGGAGTGTACTTGGGGCAGGGGCTCAAGAGACCCAGTACTTC CAWSVLGAGAQETQYF
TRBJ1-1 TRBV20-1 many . TGCAGTGCCCCAACACAGAGGTCGGGAGGAGCTTTCTTT CSAPTQRSGGAFF
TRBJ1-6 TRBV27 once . TGTGCCAGCAGTTTTAGGCAGAAGGGTTCACCCCTCCACTTT CASSFRQKGSPLHF
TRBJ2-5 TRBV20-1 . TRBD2 TGCAGTGCTGCGACTAGCGGGGGACAAGAGACCCAGTACTTC CSAATSGGQETQYF
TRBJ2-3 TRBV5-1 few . TGCGCCAGCAGCGTGGATGGGGGGAGCACAGATACGCAGTATTTT CASSVDGGSTDTQYF
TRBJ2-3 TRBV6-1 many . TGTGCCAGCAGAGTCGACAGGCCCTACACAGATACGCAGTATTTT CASRVDRPYTDTQYF
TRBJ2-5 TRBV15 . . TGTGCCACCAGCAGAGATCGGGCTGCGGGGACCCAGTACTTC CATSRDRAAGTQYF
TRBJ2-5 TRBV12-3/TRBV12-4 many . TGTGCCAGCAGTTTGACGACAGGAGGGAAAGAGACCCAGTACTTC CASSLTTGGKETQYF
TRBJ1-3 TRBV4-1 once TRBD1 TGCGCCAGCAGCCAAAGACAGGGCCCATCTGGAAACACCATATATTTT CASSQRQGPSGNTIYF
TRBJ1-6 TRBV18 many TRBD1 TGTGCCAGCTCACTTACAGGGGGCGCAGATAATTCACCCCTCCACTTT CASSLTGGADNSPLHF
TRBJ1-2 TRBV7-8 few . TGTGCCAGCAGCCACGACAGGAGTAACTATGGCTACACCTTC CASSHDRSNYGYTF
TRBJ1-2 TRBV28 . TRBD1 TGTGCCAGCAGTACTACCGGGACAGGGAATGATGGCTACACCTTC CASSTTGTGNDGYTF
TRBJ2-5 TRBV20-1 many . TGCAGTGTATTGTTATCCGCGGAGACCCAGTACTTC CSVLLSAETQYF
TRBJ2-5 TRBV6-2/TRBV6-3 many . TGTGCCAGCAGTCCTTTTAAGGGGGTTGGGGAGACCCAGTACTTC CASSPFKGVGETQYF
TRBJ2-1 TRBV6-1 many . TGTGCCAGCACCGGATCAGGGACCAATGAGCAGTTCTTC CASTGSGTNEQFF
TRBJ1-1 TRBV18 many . TGTGCCAGCTCACCCTCGCTCGCCCTCGGGAGGGGCACTGAAGCTTTCTTT CASSPSLALGRGTEAFF
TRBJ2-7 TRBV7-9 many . TGTGCCAGCAGCTCCGGCAGTACGTCTATGTACGAGCAGTACTTC CASSSGSTSMYEQYF